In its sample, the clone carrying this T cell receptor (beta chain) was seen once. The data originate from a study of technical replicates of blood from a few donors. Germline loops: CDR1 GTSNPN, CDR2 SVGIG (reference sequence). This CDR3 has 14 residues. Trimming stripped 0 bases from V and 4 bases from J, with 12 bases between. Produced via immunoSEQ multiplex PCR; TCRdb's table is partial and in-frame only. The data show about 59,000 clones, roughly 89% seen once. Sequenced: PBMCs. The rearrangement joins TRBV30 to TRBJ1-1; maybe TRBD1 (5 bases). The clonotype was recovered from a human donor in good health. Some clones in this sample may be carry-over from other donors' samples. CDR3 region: CAWSVLGAGTEAFF. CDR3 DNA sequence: TGTGCCTGGAGTGTACTTGGGGCCGGCACTGAAGCTTTCTTT. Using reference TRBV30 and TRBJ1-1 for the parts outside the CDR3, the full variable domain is SQTIHQWPATLVQPVGSPLSLECTVEGTSNPNLYWYRQAAGRGLQLLFYSVGIGQISSEVPQNLSASRPQDRQFILSSKKLLLSDSGFYLCAWSVLGAGTEAFFGQGTRLTVV.